One T cell receptor beta chain is described in this entry. The antigen is unknown. The method was immunoSEQ multiplex PCR; TCRdb's version includes in-frame clones alone and lacks a portion of them. Here the sample spans about 120,000 clones, approximately 85% being singletons. The source of the sample is a study of radiation and T cells in renal cell carcinoma. About the research overall: Nephrectomy followed 15 Gy stereotactic body radiation by 4 weeks.

Time point described: blood 2 weeks post-SBRT. Noted treatment: 15 Gy SBRT to primary tumor, nephrectomy 4 weeks later. Study findings and constraints: From baseline, blood top tumor clonotypes peaked at 2 weeks post-radiation.

This CDR3 region has 15 residues. Germline V CDR1 and CDR2: SQVTM, ANQGSEA. V shed 3 bases and J shed 6 bases, with 15 bases lying between them. This specimen consisted of blood, obtained from a patient whose treatment included radiotherapy and nephrectomy. The V gene is TRBV29-1, the J gene TRBJ1-6; perhaps TRBD1 as D (5 bases). The receptor was derived from a man over 45 with renal cell carcinoma. CDR3 loop: CSVESREGLNSPLHF. DNA of the CDR3: TGCAGCGTTGAGTCCAGGGAGGGCCTTAATTCACCCCTCCACTTT. Together with reference TRBV29-1 and TRBJ1-6, the CDR3 gives the full variable domain: SAVISQKPSRDICQRGTSLTIQCQVDSQVTMMFWYRQQPGQSLTLIATANQGSEATYESGFVIDKFPISRPNLTFSTLTVSNMSPEDSSIYLCSVESREGLNSPLHFGNGTRLTVT.